This T cell receptor (beta chain) was documented in a study of T cell responses to AZD1222 COVID-19 vaccine. Study at large: Analysis merged second doses at about 4 or about 12 weeks. Study-level points and caveats: Baseline serostatus was positive in only five to seven AZD1222 recipients. Spike-specific TCR depth and breadth grew after two AZD1222 doses. The sample set comprised mostly white British donors with more females, and clonal diversity was possibly underestimated.

Profiling relied on immunoSEQ multiplex PCR, and the TCRdb table lists in-frame clones only, not all of them. The sample lists approximately 170,000 clones, roughly 93% occurring once. On this clone itself: What it recognizes is unknown.

The length of the CDR3 is 16 residues. Per the germline V gene, CDR1 is SNHLY and CDR2 is FYNNEI. V dropped 6 bases and J dropped 2; count of bases not matched to a gene: 9. The sequence derives from an adult in good health. The material was peripheral blood, obtained on day 0 of AZD1222 vaccination. The chain couples TRBV2 to TRBJ2-3; 9 nucleotides align to TRBD2. CDR3 nucleotides: TGTGCCAGCAGGTCCCGGCTAGCGGGGAACACAGATACGCAGTATTTT. It yields the protein CASRSRLAGNTDTQYF.